This TCR beta chain originates from a study of blood T cell dynamics during melanoma immunotherapy (dated by TCRdb to the early 2020s). Regarding the research as a whole: All patients had metastatic melanoma and were given first-line pembrolizumab or nivolumab plus ipilimumab as standard of care in the United Kingdom. The training cohort was made up of consecutive patients, while a further independent group of patients from the same centre was pooled to form an external validation set. To find early correlates of response, peripheral T cell receptor repertoires were profiled in metastatic melanoma patients before and after one cycle of checkpoint inhibitor therapy.

Every bulk PBMC sample was loaded with the same fixed amount of approximately 330 ng of DNA. Following the manufacturer instructions, the immunoSEQ TCRb Assay kit was used to amplify TCR beta CDR3 sequences from genomic DNA. The KAPA Library Quantification Kit for Illumina platforms was used to quantify the pooled libraries by qPCR. Pooled libraries were clustered at about 0.55-1.2 pM and sequenced on an Illumina NextSeq 500. In the original analysis: Analysis of the TCR data relied on immunoSEQ ANALYZER and the R LymphoSeq package. A rearrangement efficiency score was calculated as productive divided by the sum of productive and non-productive CDR3 sequences. Clonality was measured with the Gini coefficient and diversity with the Renyi index at alpha=1, compared pairwise between timepoints within each patient. Clonal relatedness, based on an edit distance of 3, and repertoire similarity, based on the Bhattacharyya coefficient, were both computed in LymphoSeq. To classify response, a linear discriminant analysis based on week-3 changes in clonality and diversity was built using the R MASS and caret packages. TCRdb limited this immuneACCESS table to in-frame rearrangements with V and J called. A share of clones is missing; checked studies link under half to unresolved V genes, and the rest is unexplained. From that table come the V and J calls and clone size; the DNA was used to work out D and trimming. The sample includes 7,500 to 9,500 clones, with 70% to 90% observed a single time. The ten biggest clones cover over 4% of the sample.

Reading the germline V gene (reference sequence) gives CDR1 SEHNR and CDR2 FQNEAQ. The CDR3 holds 13 amino acids from the cysteine to the phenylalanine. The kept DNA is CDR3 alone, 39 bases in frame from the first base. The junction carries 10 bases between V and J, which are trimmed by 8 bases and 0 bases respectively. Overall study results and their limits: A bifurcated reorganization of the PBMC repertoire at W3, with increased clonality or increased diversity, was observed in patients who later achieved disease control, unlike in progressors. The relatively small sample size was acknowledged as potentially limiting generalization of the results. The study could not determine whether the T cell clones driving repertoire changes were melanoma-specific or reflected general immune activation.

The time point label here, explained by the study, means: week 3, after first cycle of checkpoint inhibitor. Blood samples were taken at two points: before treatment (T0) and at week 3 (W3), which came after the first cycle of checkpoint blockade. Except for two patients with rapid clinical progression, response was assessed 12 weeks after the first infusion by RECIST 1.1; disease control meant complete response, partial response or stable disease. Patients with prior systemic cancer treatment, concomitant immunosuppressant therapy or synchronous other active malignancies were excluded. To track both circulating cells and T cell turnover, TCR beta was sequenced from bulk PBMC as well as from plasma cell-free DNA. PBMC were isolated from blood with Lymphoprep and SepMate tubes, followed by red cell lysis. QIAamp DNA Blood Mini kits were used to extract DNA from both PBMC and sorted T cell subsets.

About this clone itself: It has no known antigen specificity. No per-base quality is available; no much larger clone lies one base away.

The receptor comes from a human donor with melanoma. The chain was built from TRBV7-9 and TRBJ1-1, and possibly TRBD1, on 6 matching bases. Specimen: blood, collected from a patient treated with checkpoint blockade. The CDR3 protein is CASGRQVNTEAFF. DNA sequence: TGTGCCAGCGGTAGACAGGTGAACACTGAAGCTTTCTTT.